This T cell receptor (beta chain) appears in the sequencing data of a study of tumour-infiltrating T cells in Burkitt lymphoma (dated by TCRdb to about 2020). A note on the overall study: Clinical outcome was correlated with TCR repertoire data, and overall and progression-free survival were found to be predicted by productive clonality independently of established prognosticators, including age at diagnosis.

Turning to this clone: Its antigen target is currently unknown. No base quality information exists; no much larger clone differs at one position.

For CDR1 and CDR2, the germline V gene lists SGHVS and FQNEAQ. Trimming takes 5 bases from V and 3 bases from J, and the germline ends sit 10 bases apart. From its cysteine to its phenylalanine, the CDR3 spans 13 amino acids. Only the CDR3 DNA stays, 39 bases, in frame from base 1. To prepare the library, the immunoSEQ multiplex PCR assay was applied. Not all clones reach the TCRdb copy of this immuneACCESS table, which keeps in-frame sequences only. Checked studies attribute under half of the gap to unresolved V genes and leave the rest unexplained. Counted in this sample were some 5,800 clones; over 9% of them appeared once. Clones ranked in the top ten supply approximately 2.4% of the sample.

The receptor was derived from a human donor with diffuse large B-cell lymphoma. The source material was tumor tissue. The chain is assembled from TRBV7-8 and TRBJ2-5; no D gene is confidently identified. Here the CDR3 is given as CASSPGRKETQYF. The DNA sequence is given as TGTGCCAGCAGCCCCGGACGGAAAGAGACCCAGTACTTC.